The 17 T cell receptor beta chains below all came from one sample that was sequenced in a study of T cells in Graves' hyperthyroidism and ophthalmopathy. Researchers amplified the TCR beta CDR3 regions from RNA transcripts. The TCR CDR3 was amplified in a first-round RT-PCR using the HTBI primer set. TCRdb called the multiplex PCR reads again in MiXCR, with one record for every CDR3 protein. Seen here are roughly 180,000 distinct CDR3 sequences, over 8% observed once, and the top ten hold over 20%. The specimen was blood. These receptors originate from a woman in her late teens or twenties with Graves' hyperthyroidism that later progressed to Graves' ophthalmopathy.

This clonotype was recorded at least ten times. The chain has TRBV20-1 and TRBJ2-2; D is ambiguous. Trimming took 3 bases from V and 6 from J, leaving 8 bases between them. The germline gives CDR1 DFQATT, CDR2 SNEGSKA (reference sequence). The CDR3 totals 12 residues. The chain's CDR3 is CSASISAGELFF. The CDR3 DNA reads TGCAGTGCTAGTATCTCAGCCGGGGAGCTGTTTTTT.

This clonotype was found many times. J is TRBJ2-7 and V is TRBV12-3 or TRBV12-4; D remains unclear. CDR3 length equals 13 residues. Trimming removed 5 bases at V and 6 bases at J, with 14 bases between. The CDR3 spells CASSVSRRLEQYF. The DNA for the CDR3 is TGTGCCAGCAGTGTCTCGAGGAGACTCGAGCAGTACTTC.

This clonotype appeared many times. The chain joins TRBV30 to TRBJ2-7; 11 bases match TRBD2. CDR3 size: 17 residues. Trimming cost V 0 bases and J 3 bases; bases outside gene matches: 10. CDR1 is GTSNPN and CDR2 is SVGIG in the germline V gene (reference sequence). For the CDR3, the DNA is TGTGCCTGGAGTGTAGGGGCTAGCGGGGGGTTCTTCTACGAGCAGTACTTC. Protein: CAWSVGASGGFFYEQYF.

This clonotype has ten or more counts. The chain uses TRBV25-1 and TRBJ1-5; 11 bases are a match to TRBD1. Germline assignment: CDR1 MGHDK and CDR2 SYGVNS. Germline trimming cut 3 bases from V and 7 bases from J; bases unmatched to any gene: 2. This CDR3 is 14 amino acids long. The DNA for the CDR3 is TGTGCCAGCAGTGACGGACAGGGGGCCCAGCCCCAGCATTTT. This codes for CASSDGQGAQPQHF.

In this sample, this clonotype turned up many times. The rearrangement uses TRBV20-1 and TRBJ2-5; 9 nucleotides match TRBD1. CDR3 length: 13 amino acids. Germline loops: CDR1 DFQATT, CDR2 SNEGSKA (reference sequence). V dropped 4 bases and J dropped 4; count of bases not matched to a gene: 4. The CDR3 DNA reads TGCAGTGCTAAGGGACAGGGCTTAGAGACCCAGTACTTC. Translated: CSAKGQGLETQYF.

This clonotype was detected ten times or more. The gene calls are TRBV6-1 and TRBJ1-2, with D maybe TRBD1 (5 bases). Germline loops: CDR1 MNHNS, CDR2 SASEGT. The CDR3 totals 11 residues. The CDR3 region is CAVGGVPGYTF. The CDR3 DNA is TGTGCGGTCGGGGGGGTTCCGGGCTACACCTTC.

This clonotype was observed many times. This chain's CDR3 is CASSLALAGGGEQYF. The CDR3 DNA follows: TGTGCCAGCAGCTTAGCGCTAGCGGGAGGGGGCGAGCAGTACTTC. The chain links TRBV7-2 to TRBJ2-7; 12 bases line up with TRBD2. The CDR3 covers 15 residues. Per germline, CDR1 SGHTA and CDR2 FQGNSA. Trimming cost V 0 bases and J 6 bases; bases outside gene matches: 3.

This clonotype was picked up many times. V is TRBV10-1 and J is TRBJ2-5, with 9 bases aligning to TRBD2. This CDR3 contains 16 residues. Looked up from germline, CDR1 is WNHNN and CDR2 is SYGVQD (reference sequence). With V trimmed by 6 bases and J by 4 bases, 12 bases remained unmatched. The CDR3 DNA follows: TGCGCCAGCAGCCTAAATATGGCGGGAGGGGGAGAGACCCAGTACTTC. Protein product: CASSLNMAGGGETQYF.

This clonotype was counted many times. The chain recombines TRBV18 with TRBJ1-4, with D tentatively TRBD1 (6 bases). The V end was cut by 5 bases, the J end by 10 bases, with 17 bases between. Looked up from germline, CDR1 is KGHSH and CDR2 is LQKENI. The CDR3 is 14 amino acids. For the CDR3, the DNA is TGTGCCAGCTCATTACAGCCCGGAGGGGGAAAACTGTTTTTT. Translated, it gives CASSLQPGGGKLFF.

This clonotype was detected a few times. V and J are TRBV5-1 and TRBJ2-1, with TRBD2 matching 9 bases. The CDR3 totals 17 residues. With 0 bases clipped from V and 5 bases from J, the junction kept 9 bases outside the gene matches. Germline lookup yields CDR1 SGHRS and CDR2 YFSETQ. The DNA of the CDR3 is TGCGCCAGCAGCTTGGCCATCACGGCTAGCGGGGACAATGAGCAGTTCTTC. It is translated as CASSLAITASGDNEQFF.

This clonotype was observed many times. The rearrangement uses TRBV20-1 and TRBJ1-2; a possible D gene is TRBD1 (5 bases). In germline, CDR1 is DFQATT, CDR2 SNEGSKA (reference sequence). This CDR3 has 12 amino acids. Trimming took 0 bases from V and 8 from J, leaving 10 bases between them. The CDR3: CSARDQGRGYTF. The CDR3 DNA sequence: TGCAGTGCTAGAGACCAGGGTCGCGGCTACACCTTC.

The rearrangement uses TRBV13 and TRBJ1-2, with 7 bases lining up with TRBD1. The CDR3 covers 13 residues. The trim removed 6 bases at V and 7 bases at J, leaving 8 bases unmatched. Germline V gives CDR1 PRHDT, CDR2 FYEKMQ (reference sequence). DNA for the CDR3: TGTGCCAGCAGACGAACAGGGGCGGGTGGCTACACCTTC. Amino acids: CASRRTGAGGYTF.

This clonotype was observed at least ten times. V usage is TRBV7-9 and J usage is TRBJ1-1, with 8 bases fitting TRBD1. Germline loops: CDR1 SEHNR, CDR2 FQNEAQ (reference sequence). The CDR3 is 13 amino acids. The trim removed 6 bases at V and 4 bases at J, leaving 4 bases unmatched. DNA for the CDR3: TGTGCCAGCAGTATTCAGGGGGCCACTGAAGCTTTCTTT. Its protein product is CASSIQGATEAFF.

The chain is built from TRBV29-1 and TRBJ1-1, with TRBD1 as a possible D gene (5 bases). CDR1 is SQVTM and CDR2 is ANQGSEA in the germline V gene. The CDR3 spans 13 residues. The germline V and J ends were trimmed by 1 base and 7 bases, with 13 bases remaining between them. The CDR3 DNA sequence: TGCAGCGTTGAAGGCGGGGGAGCTTATGAAGCTTTCTTT. This translates into CSVEGGGAYEAFF.

This clonotype has ten or more counts. The V gene is TRBV3-1, the J gene TRBJ2-1; D is ambiguous. Per germline, CDR1 LGHDT and CDR2 YNNKEL (reference sequence). The V end was cut by 2 bases, the J end by 2 bases, with 19 bases between. The CDR3 length is 18 residues. CDR3 sequence: CASSQTLQFSVTYNEQFF. The CDR3 DNA follows: TGTGCCAGCAGCCAAACCCTCCAGTTTAGTGTGACCTACAATGAGCAGTTCTTC.

At least ten counts were recorded for this clonotype. The V call is TRBV2, the J call TRBJ1-5; TRBD1 might be the D (5 bases). V gave up 9 bases and J gave up 0 bases, with 15 bases separating them. The CDR3 totals 15 residues. Germline V gene data show CDR1 as SNHLY and CDR2 as FYNNEI. CDR3 sequence: CASRDQTYSNQPQHF. As DNA, the CDR3 is TGTGCCAGTCGGGACCAAACTTATAGCAATCAGCCCCAGCATTTT. The whole variable domain, filled in from reference TRBV2 and TRBJ1-5, reads EPEVTQTPSHQVTQMGQEVILRCVPISNHLYFYWYRQILGQKVEFLVSFYNNEISEKSEIFDDQFSVERPDGSNFTLKIRSTKLEDSAMYFCASRDQTYSNQPQHFGDGTRLSIL.

This clonotype was detected ten times or more. Written as DNA, the CDR3 is TGTGCCTGGAGTGTTGAGGCCCGGCAGAGCACCGGGGAGCTGTTTTTT. Translating it yields CAWSVEARQSTGELFF. V is TRBV30 and J is TRBJ2-2; D remains ambiguous. The CDR3 loop spans 16 amino acids. V was clipped by 0 bases and J by 4 bases, with 15 bases between them. Germline V gives CDR1 GTSNPN, CDR2 SVGIG (reference sequence). The full variable domain, with the rest looked up from reference TRBV30 and TRBJ2-2, is SQTIHQWPATLVQPVGSPLSLECTVEGTSNPNLYWYRQAAGRGLQLLFYSVGIGQISSEVPQNLSASRPQDRQFILSSKKLLLSDSGFYLCAWSVEARQSTGELFFGEGSRLTVL.